This paragraph reports one T cell receptor beta chain. Trimming removed 3 bases from V and 2 bases from J, with 14 bases in between. The CDR3 runs 17 residues. Germline V lookup: CDR1 MDHEN, CDR2 SYDVKM. The data are from a study of blood T cell repertoires in COVID-19. Only in-frame clones appear in the TCRdb table, and some are missing; sequencing was by immunoSEQ multiplex PCR. The sample has roughly 380,000 clones, around nine tenths seen once. The clonotype was recovered from a woman aged 60-75 years with COVID-19, enrolled during active disease. The sample was peripheral blood. The rearrangement joins TRBV28 to TRBJ2-6; possible D gene TRBD2, 5 bases. CDR3 sequence reads: CASSFSRGVAGANVLTF. CDR3 coding DNA: TGTGCCAGCAGTTTTAGCCGGGGAGTAGCTGGGGCCAACGTCCTGACTTTC.